This T cell receptor (beta chain) was sequenced in a study of blood T cells in healthy people across ages. Germline V gene sequence: CDR1 LGHDT, CDR2 YNNKEL (reference sequence). The CDR3 loop spans 15 amino acids. V dropped 3 bases and J dropped 6; count of bases not matched to a gene: 5. Through a sample-barcoded 5' primer and a J-beta primer mix, a second PCR was run for about 6 to 11 cycles. In TCRdb, the 5' RACE reads were re-called with MiXCR into one record per CDR3 protein. This sample has 1.5 million to 2 million distinct CDR3 sequences, with less than 50% found just once. The V gene is TRBV3-1, the J gene TRBJ1-4; 9 positions agree with TRBD1. Specimen: blood. The source is a woman in her 40s in good health. CDR3 DNA: TGTGCCAGCAGCCAGGGACAGGGTGGTTATGAAAAACTGTTTTTT. Its protein is CASSQGQGGYEKLFF.